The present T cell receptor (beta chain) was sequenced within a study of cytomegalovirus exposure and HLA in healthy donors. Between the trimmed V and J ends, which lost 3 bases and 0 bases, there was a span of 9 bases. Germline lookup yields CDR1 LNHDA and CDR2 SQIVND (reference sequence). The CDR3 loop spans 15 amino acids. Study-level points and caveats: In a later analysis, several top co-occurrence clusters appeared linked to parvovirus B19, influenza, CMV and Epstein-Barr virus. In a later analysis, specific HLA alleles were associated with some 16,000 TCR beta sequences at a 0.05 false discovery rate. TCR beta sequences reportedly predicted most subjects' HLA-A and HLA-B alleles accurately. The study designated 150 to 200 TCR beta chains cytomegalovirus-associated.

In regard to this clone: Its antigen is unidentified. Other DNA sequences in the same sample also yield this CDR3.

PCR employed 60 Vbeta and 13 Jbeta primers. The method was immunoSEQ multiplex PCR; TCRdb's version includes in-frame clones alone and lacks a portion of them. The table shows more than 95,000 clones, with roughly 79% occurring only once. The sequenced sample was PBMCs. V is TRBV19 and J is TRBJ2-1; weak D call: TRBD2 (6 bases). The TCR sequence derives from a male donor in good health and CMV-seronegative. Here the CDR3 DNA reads TGTGCCAGTAGTATTGGAGGGATCTCCTACAATGAGCAGTTCTTC. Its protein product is CASSIGGISYNEQFF.